This T cell receptor (beta chain) was found in a study of early T cells in non-severe SARS-CoV-2 infection. Study-wide context: Sequencing of bulk RNA from unsorted whole blood was done, without chain pairing. Study results and caveats: VDJdb-based matching was biased toward anti-spike CD8 responses and missed private and CD4 specificities.

This CDR3 is 13 amino acids long. The germline V gene has CDR1 SGHDN and CDR2 FVKESK. The ends were cut back, 5 bases at V and 0 bases at J, with 5 bases in the middle. Individual cDNA molecules were tagged with unique molecular identifiers, the study reported. MiXCR, applied by TCRdb to the 5' RACE reads, yields one record per CDR3 protein. The data show 35,000 to 55,000 distinct CDR3 sequences, around 6.1% seen once. This clonotype showed up many times. What it binds is not known. This chain uses TRBV14 with TRBJ1-5; D remains unclear. The specimen comprised whole blood, sampled at baseline. This receptor was obtained from an adult who was a healthcare worker with PCR-confirmed SARS-CoV-2 infection or an uninfected control (not recorded which). The CDR3 loop reads CASSTSSNQPQHF. CDR3 coding DNA: TGTGCCAGCAGCACCTCTAGCAATCAGCCCCAGCATTTT.